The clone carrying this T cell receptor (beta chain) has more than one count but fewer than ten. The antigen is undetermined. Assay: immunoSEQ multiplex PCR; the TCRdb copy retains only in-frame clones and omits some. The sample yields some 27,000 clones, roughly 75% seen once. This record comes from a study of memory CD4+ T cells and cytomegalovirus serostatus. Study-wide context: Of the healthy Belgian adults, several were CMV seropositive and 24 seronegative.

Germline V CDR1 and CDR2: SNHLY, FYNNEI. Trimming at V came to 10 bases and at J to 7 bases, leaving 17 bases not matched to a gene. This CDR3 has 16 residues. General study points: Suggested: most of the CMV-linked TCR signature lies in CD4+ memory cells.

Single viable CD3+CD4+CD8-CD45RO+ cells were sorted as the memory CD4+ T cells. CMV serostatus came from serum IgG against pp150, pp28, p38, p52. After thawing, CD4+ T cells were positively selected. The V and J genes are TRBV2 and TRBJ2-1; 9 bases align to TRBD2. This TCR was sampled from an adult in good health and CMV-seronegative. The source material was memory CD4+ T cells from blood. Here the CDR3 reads CAISRGTSKGGNEQFF. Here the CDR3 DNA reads TGTGCCATCTCTAGGGGGACTAGCAAAGGTGGGAATGAGCAGTTCTTC.